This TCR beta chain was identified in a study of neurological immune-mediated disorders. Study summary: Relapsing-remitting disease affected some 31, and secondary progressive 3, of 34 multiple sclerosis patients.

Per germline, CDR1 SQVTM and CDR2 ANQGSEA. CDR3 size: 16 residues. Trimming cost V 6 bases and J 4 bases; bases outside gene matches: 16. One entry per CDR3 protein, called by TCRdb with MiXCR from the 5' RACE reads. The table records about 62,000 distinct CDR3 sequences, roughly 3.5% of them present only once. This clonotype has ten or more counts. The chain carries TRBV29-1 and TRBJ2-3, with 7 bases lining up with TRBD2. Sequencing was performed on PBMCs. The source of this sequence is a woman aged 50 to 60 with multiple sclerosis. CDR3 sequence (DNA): TGCAGCGTGATCTTCCTGGGGGGGAGGGCCCCAGATACGCAGTATTTT. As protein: CSVIFLGGRAPDTQYF.